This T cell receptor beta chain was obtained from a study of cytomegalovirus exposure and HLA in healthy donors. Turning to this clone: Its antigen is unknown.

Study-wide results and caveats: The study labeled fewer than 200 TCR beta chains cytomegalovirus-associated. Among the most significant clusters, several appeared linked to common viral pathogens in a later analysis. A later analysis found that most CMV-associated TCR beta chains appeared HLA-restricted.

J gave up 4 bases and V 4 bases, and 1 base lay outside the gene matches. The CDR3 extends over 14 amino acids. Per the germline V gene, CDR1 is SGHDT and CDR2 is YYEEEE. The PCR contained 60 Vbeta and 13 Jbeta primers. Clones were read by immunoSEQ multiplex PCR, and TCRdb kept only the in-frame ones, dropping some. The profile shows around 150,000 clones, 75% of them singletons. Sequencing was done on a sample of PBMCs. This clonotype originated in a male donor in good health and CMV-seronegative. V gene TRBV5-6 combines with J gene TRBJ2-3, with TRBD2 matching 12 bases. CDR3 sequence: CASSGTSGSDTQYF. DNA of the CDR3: TGTGCCAGCAGCGGGACTAGCGGGTCAGATACGCAGTATTTT.